This T cell receptor (beta chain) was observed in a study of T cells after yellow fever vaccination. The study's findings and limits: Repertoires sorted by FACS could include abundant clonotypes that are contaminants from the bulk population.

Losses at the gene ends were 5 bases for V and 7 bases for J; bases not matched to a gene: 11. The V gene's germline CDR1 is ENHRY and CDR2 SYGVKD. The CDR3 spans 15 residues. A single record per CDR3 protein comes from TCRdb applying MiXCR to the 5' RACE reads. The data show some 250,000 distinct CDR3 sequences, roughly 3.5% seen once. Ten or more counts support this clonotype. No antigen is known for it. This rearrangement joins TRBV10-3 to TRBJ2-1; 7 bases are a match to TRBD2. The sequence was obtained from a man younger than 30 who received the YFV17D yellow fever vaccine. Source: PBMCs, taken 15 days after the yellow fever booster vaccination. The CDR3 protein is CAISSPGLGLNEQFF. The CDR3 DNA sequence: TGTGCCATCAGTTCTCCAGGACTAGGGTTAAATGAGCAGTTCTTC.